Listed here is a single T cell receptor beta chain. There are 17 residues in the CDR3. Germline assignment: CDR1 LGHNA and CDR2 YSLEER. V dropped 1 base and J dropped 0; count of bases not matched to a gene: 5. The sample comes from a study of blood T cell repertoires in COVID-19. Study details: Sites in the United States, Italy and Spain provided acute and convalescent COVID-19 samples. T cells, B-cell-depleted T cells, or PBMCs supplied cDNA or gDNA.

Original methodology: Counts of nucleated cells, estimated from reference gene primer amplification, were obtained. Profiling relied on immunoSEQ multiplex PCR, and the TCRdb table lists in-frame clones only, not all of them. Clone size and V and J calls were adopted from that table, with D and trimming inferred from the DNA. The table has fewer than 110,000 clones, about 91% seen once. The genes are TRBV4-3 and TRBJ2-4, with TRBD1 matching over 8 bases. The specimen sequenced was peripheral blood. The sequence derives from a man aged 50 to 60 with acute or convalescent COVID-19. Here the CDR3 reads CASSQGYRGVAKNIQYF. In DNA, the CDR3 is TGCGCCAGCAGCCAAGGGTACAGGGGGGTAGCCAAAAACATTCAGTACTTC.